Following are 19 T cell receptor beta chains from one sample sequenced in a study of blood T cell repertoires in COVID-19. Sequenced by immunoSEQ multiplex PCR; TCRdb stores in-frame clones only, minus some. The sample lists about 110,000 clones, roughly 83% occurring once. Source material: peripheral blood. These receptors were taken from a woman in her 70s with acute or convalescent COVID-19.

The chain is built from TRBV25-1 and TRBJ2-1; TRBD2 matches at 11 bases. This CDR3 is 16 amino acids long. Germline V gene lookup returns CDR1 MGHDK and CDR2 SYGVNS. V lost 4 bases and J lost 8; bases outside the gene matches: 10. The CDR3 sequence: CASSGTLGTSGDEQFF. The CDR3 nucleotides read TGTGCCAGCAGTGGGACTTTGGGGACTAGCGGAGATGAGCAGTTCTTC. Full variable domain (rest looked up from reference TRBV25-1 and TRBJ2-1): EADIYQTPRYLVIGTGKKITLECSQTMGHDKMYWYQQDPGMELHLIHYSYGVNSTEKGDLSSESTVSRIRTEHFPLTLESARPSHTSQYLCASSGTLGTSGDEQFFGPGTRLTVL.

In regard to this clone: One end of the junction fails to match germline, which may point to a read error. The chain uses TRBV2 and TRBJ2-1; D might be TRBD2 (6 bases). This CDR3 is 14 amino acids long. Germline loops: CDR1 SNHLY, CDR2 FYNNEI. The CDR3 coding sequence is TGTGCCACGAGGGAGGTGAGCCTATACAGTGAGCAGTTCTTC. Its translation is CATREVSLYSEQFF.

Only a few counts were recorded for this clone. V is TRBV5-4 and J is TRBJ1-1; tentative D call: TRBD1 (5 bases). CDR1 SGHNT and CDR2 YYREEE come from the germline V gene (reference sequence). V dropped 5 bases and J dropped 1 base, with 12 bases sitting between them. The CDR3 covers 14 residues. CDR3 sequence (DNA): TGTGCCAGCAGAGCGACAGTGGCGAACACTGAAGCTTTCTTT. It yields the protein CASRATVANTEAFF.

The chain is built from TRBV5-4 and TRBJ2-1; 9 bases fit TRBD2. The V gene end was trimmed by 7 bases and the J gene end by 8 bases; junction bases not matched to a gene: 13. The CDR3 sequence is 15 residues long. Germline CDR1 is SGHNT and CDR2 is YYREEE (reference sequence). The CDR3 DNA is TGTGCCAGCTCTCCAGGGCTAGCGGGAAGTGATGAGCAGTTCTTC. As protein: CASSPGLAGSDEQFF.

The V call is TRBV3-1 (or the pseudogene TRBV3-2), the J call TRBJ2-3; 7 positions match TRBD2. The germline V gene encodes CDR1 LGHDT and CDR2 YNNKEL (reference sequence). V was pared by 5 bases and J by 11 bases, with 7 bases of the junction left unmatched. The CDR3 spans 12 residues. The CDR3 region is CASSESGIGQYF. CDR3 nucleotides: TGTGCCAGCAGCGAAAGCGGGATAGGGCAGTATTTT.

V is TRBV28 and J is TRBJ2-1; 11 nucleotides match TRBD2. Germline V lookup: CDR1 MDHEN, CDR2 SYDVKM. CDR3 length equals 18 residues. Germline trimming cut 4 bases from V and 1 base from J; bases unmatched to any gene: 9. The CDR3 region has the DNA TGTGCCAGCAGTTCACTAGCGGGAGCCGAGGTTTCCTACAATGAGCAGTTCTTC. Translation gives CASSSLAGAEVSYNEQFF.

The rearrangement joins TRBV6-2 or TRBV6-3 to TRBJ1-1, with D perhaps matching TRBD1 (5 bases). CDR1 is MNHEY and CDR2 is SVGEGT in the germline V gene. The ends were cut back, 4 bases at V and 5 bases at J, with 11 bases in the middle. The CDR3 loop spans 13 amino acids. CDR3 nucleotide sequence: TGTGCCAGCAGTTCCAGGGTTCGGACTGAAGCTTTCTTT. Translating it yields CASSSRVRTEAFF.

This clone appeared once. CDR3 amino acids: CAISESASGNTGELFF. CDR3 DNA sequence: TGTGCCATCAGTGAGTCGGCTAGCGGTAACACCGGGGAGCTGTTTTTT. The rearrangement joins TRBV10-3 to TRBJ2-2, with 7 bases lining up with TRBD2. CDR3 length: 16 amino acids. Trimming took 0 bases from V and 2 from J; bases not matched to a gene: 3. Per the germline V gene, CDR1 is ENHRY and CDR2 is SYGVKD.

The chain joins TRBV7-6 to TRBJ2-7; no firm D call. V lost 2 bases to trimming and J lost 1 base, with 15 bases between them. CDR1 and CDR2 from the germline V gene are SGHVS and FNYEAQ. The length of the CDR3 is 16 residues. For the CDR3, the DNA is TGTGCCAGCAGCTTACTGGGTGATGACATTTCCTACGAGCAGTACTTC. Its translation is CASSLLGDDISYEQYF.

The chain employs TRBV7-6 and TRBJ2-2, with 12 bases identical to TRBD2. J gave up 6 bases and V 2 bases, and 7 bases lay outside the gene matches. Germline V lookup: CDR1 SGHVS, CDR2 FNYEAQ. This CDR3 is 17 amino acids long. The CDR3 coding sequence is TGTGCCAGCAGCTTACTAGCGGGAGGGCCGAGGGCCGGGGAGCTGTTTTTT. This encodes CASSLLAGGPRAGELFF.

The chain carries TRBV5-4 and TRBJ2-5; 8 positions match TRBD2. J was trimmed by 6 bases and V by 4 bases; bases with no gene match: 11. Per germline, CDR1 SGHNT and CDR2 YYREEE (reference sequence). The CDR3 consists of 15 residues. The CDR3 DNA sequence: TGTGCCAGCAGCCTTATAGCGGGGAGGGGAAAGACCCAGTACTTC. Its translation is CASSLIAGRGKTQYF.

The table lists this clone with a few counts. The sample has other DNA sequences that encode this CDR3 too. The chain employs TRBV11-3 and TRBJ1-1; possibly TRBD1 for D (5 bases). Germline-derived CDR1 and CDR2 are SGHNT and YENEEA. V was cut by 0 bases and J by 7 bases, with 9 bases left in between. This CDR3 is built from 13 residues. The CDR3 protein is CASSLDQGSEAFF. CDR3 nucleotides: TGTGCCAGCAGCTTAGACCAGGGAAGTGAAGCTTTCTTT.

This clone has more than one count but fewer than ten. The chain recombines TRBV6-5 with TRBJ1-1, with D unresolved. CDR1 and CDR2 (germline): MNHEY, SVGAGI. Trimming shortened V by 5 bases and J by 5 bases, and 15 bases separated the two germline ends. The CDR3 has 14 amino acids. The CDR3 DNA sequence: TGTGCCAGCAGTCCCCGGAGGGCAGGAACTGAAGCTTTCTTT. This codes for CASSPRRAGTEAFF.

The rearrangement uses TRBV7-2 and TRBJ1-5; TRBD1 matches 7 bases. With 5 bases clipped from V and 3 bases from J, the junction kept 4 bases outside the gene matches. Germline lookup yields CDR1 SGHTA and CDR2 FQGNSA. This CDR3 region has 14 residues. The CDR3 DNA sequence: TGTGCCAGCAGCCGGGACAGCCTCAATCAGCCCCAGCATTTT. Translated: CASSRDSLNQPQHF.

J is TRBJ1-2 and V is TRBV19, with D possibly TRBD1 on 6 matching bases. Germline CDR1 is LNHDA and CDR2 is SQIVND (reference sequence). With 9 bases removed from V and 1 base from J, the gap between germline ends came to 15 bases. CDR3 length equals 14 residues. The CDR3 sequence is CARDRDTDNYGYTF. For the CDR3, the DNA is TGTGCCAGAGACCGGGACACAGATAACTATGGCTACACCTTC.

This clone occurred a few times. This sequence joins TRBV2 and TRBJ1-1, with 9 nucleotides matching TRBD1. Trimming took 7 bases from V and 1 from J; bases not matched to a gene: 7. The CDR3 consists of 15 residues. CDR1 and CDR2 from the germline V gene are SNHLY and FYNNEI. CDR3 amino acids: CASKWDRAPNTEAFF. The CDR3 bases are TGTGCCAGCAAATGGGACAGGGCCCCGAACACTGAAGCTTTCTTT.

This clone was observed a handful of times. The gene calls are TRBV6-5 and TRBJ1-2; D remains unclear. V was shortened by 9 bases and J by 4 bases, with 15 bases between the two germline ends. Germline V CDR1 and CDR2: MNHEY, SVGAGI. The CDR3 loop spans 13 amino acids. The CDR3 spells CASSSGGGYGYTF. The DNA of the CDR3 is TGTGCCAGTTCCTCGGGCGGAGGCTATGGCTACACCTTC.

This chain joins TRBV11-2 and TRBJ2-4, with TRBD2 as a possible D gene (5 bases). Germline V gene data show CDR1 as SGHAT and CDR2 as FQNNGV. Trimming shortened V by 5 bases and J by 0 bases, and 14 bases separated the two germline ends. The CDR3 runs to 16 residues. CDR3 in DNA: TGTGCCAGCAGCCCCCTCGAGGGAAAAGCCAAAAACATTCAGTACTTC. It encodes CASSPLEGKAKNIQYF.

The chain recombines TRBV28 with TRBJ2-7, with 11 positions matching TRBD1. CDR1 MDHEN and CDR2 SYDVKM come from the germline V gene. Unmatched junction bases numbered 0, after V lost 6 bases and J lost 2 bases. The CDR3 extends over 13 amino acids. CDR3 nucleotides: TGTGCCAGCAGGGGACAGGGGGCCTACGAGCAGTACTTC. Translation: CASRGQGAYEQYF.